A selection of T cell receptor beta chains follows, all from one sample in a study of graft-versus-host responses after intestinal transplantation. These TCRs are of unknown antigen specificity. The method was immunoSEQ multiplex PCR; TCRdb's version includes in-frame clones alone and lacks a portion of them. The sample has about 89,000 clones, about 93% seen once. Source: unstimulated CD8+ T cells sorted from spleen or lymph node cells, taken before intestinal transplant. The receptors were sampled from a human donor who received an intestinal transplant. Each CDR3 is given with its conserved first and last residue. The D gene is left open where the match is weak. Size tells how often a clone was seen (once, few, many) or the class of an expanded clone, and some rows leave it out.

TRBV6-5,TRBD2,TRBJ2-3,.,TGTGCCAGCAGTTACGGGACTAGGGGAGATACGCAGTATTTT,CASSYGTRGDTQYF
TRBV11-2,.,TRBJ2-3,.,TGTGCCAGCAGCTTCTCGGTGGGGGGGGGCCGGGATACGCAGTATTTT,CASSFSVGGGRDTQYF
TRBV5-1,.,TRBJ2-7,.,TGCGCCAGCAGCTGGGACGACAGGCCCAGCTCCTACGAGCAGTACTTC,CASSWDDRPSSYEQYF
TRBV25-1,.,TRBJ1-3,.,TGTGCCAGCGGCACCTCTGGAAACACCATATATTTT,CASGTSGNTIYF
TRBV13,TRBD2,TRBJ2-7,.,TGTGCCAGCAGCGGGGAGGGCGTCGCCTACGAGCAGTACTTC,CASSGEGVAYEQYF
TRBV10-2,.,TRBJ1-4,few,TGCGCCAGCAGTACCATGACCGGGAATGATAATGAAAAACTGTTTTTT,CASSTMTGNDNEKLFF
TRBV7-2,.,TRBJ2-2,.,TGTGCCAGCAGCCCCCTTAACACCGGGGAGCTGTTTTTT,CASSPLNTGELFF
TRBV11-3,.,TRBJ2-7,.,TGTGCCAGCAGCTTGGGCAGGGGTCCCTCCTACGAGCAGTACTTC,CASSLGRGPSYEQYF
TRBV13,TRBD2,TRBJ2-3,.,TGTGCCAGCAGCTTAGAAGGAGAGCGGGGGTCGAGAGATACGCAGTATTTT,CASSLEGERGSRDTQYF
TRBV2,.,TRBJ1-2,.,TGTGCCAGCAGTGGAACAGGCTCCTCCTATGGCTACACCTTC,CASSGTGSSYGYTF
TRBV5-6,.,TRBJ1-1,.,TGTGCCAGCAGCTTAGGGGCCACTGAAGCTTTCTTT,CASSLGATEAFF
TRBV30,.,TRBJ1-3,.,TGTGCCTGGGGACTGTACTCTGGAAACACCATATATTTT,CAWGLYSGNTIYF
TRBV7-9,TRBD1,TRBJ1-4,.,TGTGCCAGCAGCCTAGAGGCCAGGGGGAACGAAAAACTGTTTTTT,CASSLEARGNEKLFF
TRBV27,.,TRBJ1-2,.,TGTGCCAGCAGTTCCGGACGGGGAGATACTACTAACTATGGCTACACCTTC,CASSSGRGDTTNYGYTF
TRBV29-1,TRBD1,TRBJ1-4,.,TGCAGCGTTGAACTGGAGTGGGACAGTGATGAAAAACTGTTTTTT,CSVELEWDSDEKLFF
TRBV27,.,TRBJ1-1,.,TGTGCCAGCAGTTTAACCGGGAACACTGAAGCTTTCTTT,CASSLTGNTEAFF
TRBV5-4,.,TRBJ2-7,.,TGTGCCAGCAGCTCGACAGATCACAGGGTTGGGCTTGACTACGAGCAGTACTTC,CASSSTDHRVGLDYEQYF
TRBV14,TRBD1,TRBJ2-3,.,TGTGCCAGCAGCTTTACGACAGGGGTGACAGATACGCAGTATTTT,CASSFTTGVTDTQYF
TRBV11-2,TRBD2,TRBJ2-1,.,TGTGCCAGCAGCTTAGTGGCTAGCGGATCCAATGAGCAGTTCTTC,CASSLVASGSNEQFF
TRBV4-1,TRBD1,TRBJ1-1,.,TGCGCCAGCAGCCAGGACAGGTGGGCTTTCTTT,CASSQDRWAFF
TRBV7-7,.,TRBJ1-2,.,TGTGCCAGCCGCCATCGGGGGGCCTGCTATGGCTACACCTTC,CASRHRGACYGYTF
TRBV7-9,TRBD1,TRBJ2-4,.,TGTGCCAGCAGCTCACGACAGGGGAACATTCAGTACTTC,CASSSRQGNIQYF
TRBV6-5,TRBD1,TRBJ1-2,.,TGTGCCAGCAGTGAATCAGGGGGCAACTATGGCTACACCTTC,CASSESGGNYGYTF